The source of this T cell receptor (beta chain) is a study of T cell responses to AZD1222 COVID-19 vaccine (dated by TCRdb to 2020 to 2023). With respect to the entire study: AZD1222 recipients whose second dose came at about 4 weeks and those whose second dose came at about 12 weeks were combined into one group, since spike-specific TCR depth and breadth did not differ between the two schedules. Trial participants were enrolled into age subgroups of 18-55, 56-69 and 70-plus years, which contained about 150, 27 and 61 TCR-sequenced participants, respectively. TCR sequencing was performed for over 230 trial participants, of whom some 200 were given two doses of AZD1222 and around 25 were given two doses of MenACWY control vaccine. The research as a whole found: Reportedly, almost half of the unique spike-specific TCRs recognized epitopes lying outside the regions that are mutated in the B.1.351 and B.1.1.7 variants. The whole spike protein was spanned by vaccine-associated CD4 TCRs, and dominant responses were seen in regions 160-218 and 743-854. A significant rise in spike-specific TCR breadth and depth was observed after two AZD1222 doses relative to day 0 and relative to MenACWY recipients. In the small 56-69-year group, the increase in depth fell short of significance, most likely because of low power. Conclusions about previously exposed vaccinees are limited, since just a handful of AZD1222 recipients were seropositive for SARS-CoV-2 at baseline. Participants were mostly white British, with more females than males. The authors suggested clonal diversity may have been underestimated. Because no samples from the day 14 peak response were available, repertoires could be characterized only after the peak T cell response.

The CDR3 regions of human TCRbeta chains were subjected to immunosequencing. Per the original workflow: Repertoire TCRs were matched against a reference library of SARS-CoV-2-specific TCRs generated with the MIRA antigen-specificity platform. Breadth was defined as the fraction of unique TCRs that were SARS-CoV-2-associated, and depth was defined as the fraction of total T cells that were SARS-CoV-2-associated. Using the MIRA data, every spike-specific TCR was mapped to the spike region that the TCR reacted to and assigned to either a CD4 or a CD8 class. Log10-transformed breadth and depth values were compared by one-way ANOVA with Sidak's multiple comparisons tests. Entries here come from immuneACCESS through TCRdb and include only in-frame sequences with V and J called. Some clones fail to appear in such tables; in the studies checked, an unresolved V gene covers under half of the shortfall, and the cause of the remainder is unknown. V, J and clone size are taken as reported in that table, and D and trimming were inferred from the DNA itself. Here the sample has over 85,000 clones; approximately 84% occur a single time. Of the sample, approximately 17% is held by the ten largest clones.

The CDR3 spans 12 residues, from the cysteine through the valine. The read is trimmed to its CDR3 DNA, 36 bases read in frame from base 1. For CDR1 and CDR2, the germline V gene lists MNHEY and SVGAGI. Cut back by 5 bases and 4 bases, the V and J ends lie 9 bases apart. This sample's time point label indicates: baseline before first vaccination. Vaccinee samples came from UK trials COV001 and COV002, including a single-blind randomized controlled phase 2/3 trial of AZD1222 (ChAdOx1 nCoV-19) in healthy adults. For TCRbeta chain sequencing, PBMC samples were collected from trial participants at day 0 and at day 28 after the second dose. On this clone: Its antigen is currently not known. One base away there is no much larger clone; base qualities are not given.

Recombination joined TRBV6-5 with TRBJ2-7; TRBD1 might be the D gene, on 5 matching bases. Sample: peripheral blood, taken on day 0 of AZD1222 vaccination. The TCR comes from an adult in good health. CDR3 reads: CASSPQGYEQYV. The base sequence is TGTGCCAGCAGTCCTCAGGGTTACGAGCAGTACGTC.